This record covers a single T cell receptor (beta chain). This sample was taken from a study of blood T cell repertoires in COVID-19. Study processing details: Estimated nucleated cell counts came from reference gene primer amplification. Measured with immunoSEQ multiplex PCR; TCRdb has only the in-frame clones, and not every one. Clone size and V and J calls were adopted from that table, with D and trimming inferred from the DNA. The sample holds hundreds of thousands of clones, around 87% seen once. This receptor was obtained from a woman aged 55-75 years with COVID-19, enrolled during active disease. The sample was peripheral blood.

The CDR3 region has the DNA TGTGCCAGCACCCATGGGGGGGATAGCTATGGCTACACCTTC. Its protein is CASTHGGDSYGYTF. This chain connects TRBV7-2 to TRBJ1-2; TRBD1 might be the D (5 bases). Trimming stripped 7 bases from V and 4 bases from J, with 16 bases between. Germline V gives CDR1 SGHTA, CDR2 FQGNSA. The length of the CDR3 is 14 residues.